This TCR beta chain comes out of a study of post-analysis software for immune sequencing data. Study findings and constraints: Controls showed lower frequencies than patients for 5 or 6 TRBV segments, and TRBV5-6, TRBV5-1 and TRBV20-1 were among these.

Unique molecular identifiers tagged the TCR beta cDNA libraries. TCRdb independently ran MiXCR on the PCR reads; one entry per CDR3 protein. The repertoire holds hundreds of thousands of distinct CDR3 sequences, with roughly 27% as singletons. This clonotype occurred many times. Its target is unknown. The CDR3 extends over 16 amino acids. The germline V gene has CDR1 SGHRS and CDR2 YFSETQ. J was trimmed by 5 bases and V by 2 bases; bases with no gene match: 10. This TCR derives from a girl between 10 and 17 years old with multiple sclerosis. The J gene is TRBJ2-7, the V gene TRBV5-1; TRBD1 agrees at 10 bases. Source material: blood. Here the CDR3 DNA reads TGCGCCAGCAGCTTCGCCAGACAGGGGGCTGGCGACGAGCAGTACTTC. It specifies CASSFARQGAGDEQYF.